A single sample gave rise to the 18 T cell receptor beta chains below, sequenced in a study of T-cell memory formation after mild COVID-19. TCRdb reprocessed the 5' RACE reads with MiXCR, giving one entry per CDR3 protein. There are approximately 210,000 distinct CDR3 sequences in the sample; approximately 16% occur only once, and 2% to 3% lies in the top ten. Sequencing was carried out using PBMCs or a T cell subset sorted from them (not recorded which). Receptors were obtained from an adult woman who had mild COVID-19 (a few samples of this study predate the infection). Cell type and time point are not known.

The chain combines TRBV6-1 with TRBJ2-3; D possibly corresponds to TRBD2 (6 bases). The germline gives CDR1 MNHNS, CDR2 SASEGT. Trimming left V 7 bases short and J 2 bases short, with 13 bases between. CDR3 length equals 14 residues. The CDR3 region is CASTPGVTTDTQYF. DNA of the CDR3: TGTGCCAGCACCCCGGGGGTTACCACAGATACGCAGTATTTT.

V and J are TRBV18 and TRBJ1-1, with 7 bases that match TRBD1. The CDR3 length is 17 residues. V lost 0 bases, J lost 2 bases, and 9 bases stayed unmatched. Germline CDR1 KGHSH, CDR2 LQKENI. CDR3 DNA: TGTGCCAGCTCACCACCGTCGATTAACAGGGGCAACACTGAAGCTTTCTTT. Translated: CASSPPSINRGNTEAFF.

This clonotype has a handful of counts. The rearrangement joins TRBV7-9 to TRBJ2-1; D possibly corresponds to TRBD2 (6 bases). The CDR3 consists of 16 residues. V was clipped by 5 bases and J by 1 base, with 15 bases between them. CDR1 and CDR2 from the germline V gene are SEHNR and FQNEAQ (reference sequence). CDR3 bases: TGTGCCAGCAGCCCCCCTGTCGGGGGATCCTACAATGAGCAGTTCTTC. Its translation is CASSPPVGGSYNEQFF.

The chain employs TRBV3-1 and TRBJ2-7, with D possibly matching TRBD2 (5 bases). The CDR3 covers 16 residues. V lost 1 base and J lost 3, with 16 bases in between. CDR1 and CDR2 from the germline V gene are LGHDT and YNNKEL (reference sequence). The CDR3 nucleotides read TGTGCCAGCAGCCAAGCATCTAGCACCGCTTACTACGAGCAGTACTTC. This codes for CASSQASSTAYYEQYF.

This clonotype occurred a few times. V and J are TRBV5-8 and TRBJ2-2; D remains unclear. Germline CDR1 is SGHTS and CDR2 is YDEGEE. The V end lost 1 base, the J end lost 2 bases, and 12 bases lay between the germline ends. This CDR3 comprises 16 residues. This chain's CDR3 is CASSLQRTANTGELFF. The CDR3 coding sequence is TGTGCCAGCAGCTTGCAACGGACGGCAAACACCGGGGAGCTGTTTTTT.

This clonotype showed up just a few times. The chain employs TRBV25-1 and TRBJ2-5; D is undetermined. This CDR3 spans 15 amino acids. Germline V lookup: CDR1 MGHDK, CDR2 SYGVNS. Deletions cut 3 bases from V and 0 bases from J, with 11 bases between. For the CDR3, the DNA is TGTGCCAGCAGTGATGGTAGCTGGTACCAAGAGACCCAGTACTTC. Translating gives CASSDGSWYQETQYF.

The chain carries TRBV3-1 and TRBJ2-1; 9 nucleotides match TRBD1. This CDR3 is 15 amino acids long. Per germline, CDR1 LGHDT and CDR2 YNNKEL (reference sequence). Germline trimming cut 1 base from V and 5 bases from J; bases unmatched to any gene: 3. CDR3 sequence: CASSQAGQGNNEQFF. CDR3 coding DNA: TGTGCCAGCAGCCAAGCGGGACAGGGCAACAATGAGCAGTTCTTC.

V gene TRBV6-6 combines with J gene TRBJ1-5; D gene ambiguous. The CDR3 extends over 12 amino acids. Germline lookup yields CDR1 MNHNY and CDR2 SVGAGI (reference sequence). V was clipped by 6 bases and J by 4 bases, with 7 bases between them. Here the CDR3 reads CASSLKNQPQHF. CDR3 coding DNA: TGTGCCAGCAGCCTAAAAAATCAGCCCCAGCATTTT.

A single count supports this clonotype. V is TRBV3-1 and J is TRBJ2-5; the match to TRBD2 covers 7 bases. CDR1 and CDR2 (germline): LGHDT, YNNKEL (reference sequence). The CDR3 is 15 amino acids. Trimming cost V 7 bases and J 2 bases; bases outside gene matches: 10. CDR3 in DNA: TGTGCCAGCACCAAATCCTCTAGCGGACAAGAGACCCAGTACTTC. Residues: CASTKSSSGQETQYF.

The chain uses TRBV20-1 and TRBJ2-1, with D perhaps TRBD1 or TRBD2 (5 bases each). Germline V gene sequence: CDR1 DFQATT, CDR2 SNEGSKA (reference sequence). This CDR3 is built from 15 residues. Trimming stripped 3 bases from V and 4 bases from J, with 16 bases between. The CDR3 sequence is CSASVAGTVYNEQFF. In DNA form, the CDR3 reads TGCAGTGCTAGTGTGGCCGGGACGGTTTACAATGAGCAGTTCTTC.

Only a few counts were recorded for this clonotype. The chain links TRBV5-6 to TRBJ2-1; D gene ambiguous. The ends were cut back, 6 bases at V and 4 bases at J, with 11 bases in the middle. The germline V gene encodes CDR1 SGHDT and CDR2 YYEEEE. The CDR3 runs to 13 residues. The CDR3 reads CASIPRGYNEQFF. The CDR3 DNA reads TGTGCCAGCATCCCCCGAGGATACAATGAGCAGTTCTTC.

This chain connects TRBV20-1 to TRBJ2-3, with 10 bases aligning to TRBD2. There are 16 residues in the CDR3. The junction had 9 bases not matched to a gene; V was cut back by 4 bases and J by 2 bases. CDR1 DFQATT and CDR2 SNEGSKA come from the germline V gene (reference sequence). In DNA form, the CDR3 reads TGCAGTGCTACGGTCTCTAGCGGGGGTGACACAGATACGCAGTATTTT. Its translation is CSATVSSGGDTDTQYF.

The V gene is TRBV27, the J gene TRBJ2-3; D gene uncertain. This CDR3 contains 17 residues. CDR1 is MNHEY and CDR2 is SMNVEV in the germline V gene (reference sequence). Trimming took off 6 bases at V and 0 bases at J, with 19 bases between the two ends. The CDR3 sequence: CASSLELEPRSTDTQYF. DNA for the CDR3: TGTGCCAGCAGCCTCGAGCTCGAGCCTAGGAGCACAGATACGCAGTATTTT.

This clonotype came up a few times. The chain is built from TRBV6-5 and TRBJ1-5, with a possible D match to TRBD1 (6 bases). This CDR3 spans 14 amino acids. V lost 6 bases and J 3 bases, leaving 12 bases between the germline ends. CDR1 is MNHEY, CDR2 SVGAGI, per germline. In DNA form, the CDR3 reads TGTGCCAGCAGGAATGGGGGGGCCAATCAGCCCCAGCATTTT. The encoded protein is CASRNGGANQPQHF.

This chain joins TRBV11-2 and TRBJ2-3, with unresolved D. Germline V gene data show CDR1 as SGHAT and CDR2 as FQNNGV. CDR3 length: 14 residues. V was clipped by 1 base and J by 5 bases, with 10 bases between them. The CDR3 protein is CASSLVSRRDTQYF. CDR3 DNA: TGTGCCAGCAGCTTAGTGTCCCGTCGAGATACGCAGTATTTT. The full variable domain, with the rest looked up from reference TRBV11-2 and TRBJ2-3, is EAGVAQSPRYKIIEKRQSVAFWCNPISGHATLYWYQQILGQGPKLLIQFQNNGVVDDSQLPKDRFSAERLKGVDSTLKIQPAKLEDSAVYLCASSLVSRRDTQYFGPGTRLTVL.

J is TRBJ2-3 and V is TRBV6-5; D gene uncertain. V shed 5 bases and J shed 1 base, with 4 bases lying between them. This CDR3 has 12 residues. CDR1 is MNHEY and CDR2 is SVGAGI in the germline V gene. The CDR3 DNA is TGTGCCAGCAGTGGGCGCACAGATACGCAGTATTTT. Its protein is CASSGRTDTQYF.

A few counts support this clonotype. The DNA for the CDR3 is TGCAGTGCTAGATCTAGCGGGATTGGCGATGAGCAGTTCTTC. It yields the protein CSARSSGIGDEQFF. The chain joins TRBV20-1 to TRBJ2-1, with 9 positions matching TRBD2. This CDR3 has 14 residues. V trimming: 2 bases; J trimming: 8 bases; junction bases outside the gene matches: 7. CDR1 DFQATT and CDR2 SNEGSKA come from the germline V gene (reference sequence).

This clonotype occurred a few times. The CDR3: CASSLAIQGIYNEQFF. Written as DNA, the CDR3 is TGTGCCAGCAGCTTAGCGATACAGGGGATATACAATGAGCAGTTCTTC. V and J are TRBV7-8 and TRBJ2-1; 7 bases align to TRBD1. CDR3 length: 16 residues. Germline CDR1 and CDR2: SGHVS and FQNEAQ. With 0 bases clipped from V and 4 bases from J, the junction kept 6 bases outside the gene matches. Complete variable domain (other parts from reference TRBV7-8 and TRBJ2-1): GAGVSQSPRYKVAKRGQDVALRCDPISGHVSLFWYQQALGQGPEFLTYFQNEAQLDKSGLPSDRFFAERPEGSVSTLKIQRTQQEDSAVYLCASSLAIQGIYNEQFFGPGTRLTVL.